Presented here are 2 T cell receptor beta chains from one specimen sequenced in a study of Ad26.COV2.S vaccination and SARS-CoV-2 variants. Profiling relied on immunoSEQ multiplex PCR, and the TCRdb table lists in-frame clones only, not all of them. The profile shows around 310,000 clones, under 90% of them singletons. Treatment given: roughly 20 received Ad26.COV2.S at low or high dose, single or two shots; several received placebo; per-sample allocation not given. On day 63 after the first injection, vaccine and placebo recipients gave samples. The sample consisted of peripheral blood, taken in a trial of Ad26.COV2.S vaccine versus placebo. The source is a person aged 18-60 years who received the Ad26.COV2.S COVID-19 vaccine or a placebo.

The DNA for the CDR3 is TGCAGCGTACGTGGACAACGAAGTTACAATGAGCAGTTCTTC. It is translated as CSVRGQRSYNEQFF. This chain connects TRBV29-1 to TRBJ2-1; D is possibly TRBD1 (5 bases). CDR1 SQVTM and CDR2 ANQGSEA come from the germline V gene. The CDR3 loop spans 14 amino acids. Trimming took 6 bases from V and 4 from J, leaving 16 bases between them.

J is TRBJ2-3 and V is TRBV3-1 (or the pseudogene TRBV3-2), with no clear D. V was pared by 0 bases and J by 2 bases, with 15 bases between. CDR1 is LGHDT and CDR2 is YNNKEL in the germline V gene (reference sequence). The CDR3 runs 17 residues. In DNA form, the CDR3 reads TGTGCCAGCAGCCAAGACGGTGGTGGGCCCAACACAGATACGCAGTATTTT. Amino acids: CASSQDGGGPNTDTQYF.